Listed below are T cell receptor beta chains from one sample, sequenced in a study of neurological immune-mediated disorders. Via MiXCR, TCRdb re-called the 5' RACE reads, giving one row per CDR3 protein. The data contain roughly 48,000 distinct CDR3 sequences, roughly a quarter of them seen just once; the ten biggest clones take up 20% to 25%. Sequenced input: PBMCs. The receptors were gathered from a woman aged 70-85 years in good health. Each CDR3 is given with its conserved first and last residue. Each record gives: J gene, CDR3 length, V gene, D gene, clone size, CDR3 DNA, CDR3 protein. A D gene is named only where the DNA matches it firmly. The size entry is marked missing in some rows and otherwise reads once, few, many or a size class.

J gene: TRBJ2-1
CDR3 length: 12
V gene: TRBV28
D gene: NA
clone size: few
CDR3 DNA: TGTGCCAGCAGTTTGTCCTACAATGAGCAGTTCTTC
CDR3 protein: CASSLSYNEQFF

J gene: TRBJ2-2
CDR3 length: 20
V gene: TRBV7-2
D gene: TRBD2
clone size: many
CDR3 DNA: TGTGCCAGCAGCTTCGGGGAACTAGCGGGAGTACGAGGAAACACCGGGGAGCTGTTTTTT
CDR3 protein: CASSFGELAGVRGNTGELFF

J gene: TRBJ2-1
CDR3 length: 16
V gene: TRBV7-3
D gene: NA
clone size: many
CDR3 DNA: TGTGCCAGCAGCTTAGTTTCTAGCCCTAGCCTCGGTGAGCAGTTCTTC
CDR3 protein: CASSLVSSPSLGEQFF

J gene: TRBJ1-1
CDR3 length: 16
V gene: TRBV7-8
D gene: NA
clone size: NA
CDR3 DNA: TGTGCCAGCAGCTTAGCCCCCGGTCGCCCAAAGACTGAAGCTTTCTTT
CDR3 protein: CASSLAPGRPKTEAFF

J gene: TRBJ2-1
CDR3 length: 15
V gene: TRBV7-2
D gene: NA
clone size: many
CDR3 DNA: TGTGCCAGCAGCTTAGGGCGGGGAACCTACAATGAGCAGTTCTTC
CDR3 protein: CASSLGRGTYNEQFF

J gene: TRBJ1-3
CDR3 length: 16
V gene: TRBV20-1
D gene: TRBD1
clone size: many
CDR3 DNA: TGCAGTGCCCTCTGGACAGGGGGCGTCGCTGGAAACACCATATATTTT
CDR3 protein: CSALWTGGVAGNTIYF

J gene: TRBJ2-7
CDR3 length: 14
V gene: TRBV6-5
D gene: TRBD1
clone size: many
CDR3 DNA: TGTGCCAGCAGTTACGGACAGGGGAGCACCGTTAAGTACTTC
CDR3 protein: CASSYGQGSTVKYF

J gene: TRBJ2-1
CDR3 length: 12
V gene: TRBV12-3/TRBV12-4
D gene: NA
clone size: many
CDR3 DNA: TGTGCCAGCAGTCCTAGCGTGGATTGGGAGTTCTTC
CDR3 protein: CASSPSVDWEFF

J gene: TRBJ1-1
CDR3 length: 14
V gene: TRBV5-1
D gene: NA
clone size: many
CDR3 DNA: TGCGCCAGCAGCTCCCAAGCCCAGAACACTGAAGCTTTCTTT
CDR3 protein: CASSSQAQNTEAFF

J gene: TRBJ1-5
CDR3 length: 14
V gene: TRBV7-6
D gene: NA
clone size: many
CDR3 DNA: TGTGCCAGCGACAGGAGAGATAGCAATCAGCCCCAGCATTTT
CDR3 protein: CASDRRDSNQPQHF

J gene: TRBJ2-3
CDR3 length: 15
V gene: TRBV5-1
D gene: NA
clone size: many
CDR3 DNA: TGCGCCAGCAGCTTTAGCGGTCCGGGGGCAGATACGCAGTATTTT
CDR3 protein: CASSFSGPGADTQYF

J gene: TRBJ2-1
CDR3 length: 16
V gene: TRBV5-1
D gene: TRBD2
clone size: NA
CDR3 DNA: TGCGCCAGCAGCTTGGCAGCAGCGGGAGCGAGGAATGAGCAGTTCTTC
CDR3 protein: CASSLAAAGARNEQFF

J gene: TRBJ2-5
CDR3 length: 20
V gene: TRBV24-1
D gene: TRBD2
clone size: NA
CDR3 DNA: TGTGCCACCAGTGACCCAGTTAGCGGGGGGGAAGGGACGATGGAAGAGACCCAGTACTTC
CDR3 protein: CATSDPVSGGEGTMEETQYF

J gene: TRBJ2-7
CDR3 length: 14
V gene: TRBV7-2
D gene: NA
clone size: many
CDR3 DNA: TGTGCCAGCAGCCCCGCCGGAGCCCTCTACGAGCAGTACTTC
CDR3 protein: CASSPAGALYEQYF

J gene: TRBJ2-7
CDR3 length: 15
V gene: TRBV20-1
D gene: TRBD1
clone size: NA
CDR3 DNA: TGCAGTGCTAGAGATGGACAGGAGCTCTCCTACGAGCAGTACTTC
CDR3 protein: CSARDGQELSYEQYF

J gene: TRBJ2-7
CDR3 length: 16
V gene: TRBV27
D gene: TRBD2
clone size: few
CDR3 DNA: TGTGCCAGCAGTTTATGGTCTAGCGGGGGCCTCTACGAGCAGTACTTC
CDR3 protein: CASSLWSSGGLYEQYF

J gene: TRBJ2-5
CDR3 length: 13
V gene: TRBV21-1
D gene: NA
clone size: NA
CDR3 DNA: TGTGTCAGCAGCAAAGGGCAGGAAGATACCCAGTACTTC
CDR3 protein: CVSSKGQEDTQYF

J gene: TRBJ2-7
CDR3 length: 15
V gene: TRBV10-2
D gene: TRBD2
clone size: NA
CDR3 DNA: TGCGCCAGCAGTCCAGGACTAGCGGGAGCTTCCGAGCAGTACTTC
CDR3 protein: CASSPGLAGASEQYF

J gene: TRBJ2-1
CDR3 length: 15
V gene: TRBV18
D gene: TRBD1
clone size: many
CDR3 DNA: TGTGCCAGCTCACCACTGGGACAGGGTTACAATGAGCAGTTCTTC
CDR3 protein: CASSPLGQGYNEQFF

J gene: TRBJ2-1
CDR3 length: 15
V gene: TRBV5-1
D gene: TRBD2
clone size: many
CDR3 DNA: TGCGCCAGCCACCCGGGACTAGCAAGGGGCAGTGAGCAGTTCTTC
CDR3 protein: CASHPGLARGSEQFF

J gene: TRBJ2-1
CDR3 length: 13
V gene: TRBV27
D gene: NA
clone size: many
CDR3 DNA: TGTGCCAGCAGCCCCCGAGGGTTCCATGAGCAGTTCTTC
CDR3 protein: CASSPRGFHEQFF

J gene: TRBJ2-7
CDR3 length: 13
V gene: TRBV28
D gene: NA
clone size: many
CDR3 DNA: TGTGCCAGCAGTTTATCCGCCCCGGCCGTGCAGTACTTC
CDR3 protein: CASSLSAPAVQYF

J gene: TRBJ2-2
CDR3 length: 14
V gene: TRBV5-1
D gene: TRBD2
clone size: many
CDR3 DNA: TGCGCCAGCCGTCAAGCGGGATACACCGGGGAGCTGTTTTTT
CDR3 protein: CASRQAGYTGELFF

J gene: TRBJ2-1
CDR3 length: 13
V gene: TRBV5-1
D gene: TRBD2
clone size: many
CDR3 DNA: TGCGCCAGCAGCATCCGGGAGGGCAATGAGCAGTTCTTC
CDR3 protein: CASSIREGNEQFF

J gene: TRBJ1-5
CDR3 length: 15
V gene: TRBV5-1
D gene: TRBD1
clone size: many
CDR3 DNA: TGCGCCAGCAGCTCCGGGACAGGGGGAGGTCAGCCCCAGCATTTT
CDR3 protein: CASSSGTGGGQPQHF

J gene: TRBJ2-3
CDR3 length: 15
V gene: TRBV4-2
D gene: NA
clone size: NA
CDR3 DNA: TGTGCCAGCAGCCAAGATTGGGGCCTGGGGGATACGCAGTATTTT
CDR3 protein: CASSQDWGLGDTQYF

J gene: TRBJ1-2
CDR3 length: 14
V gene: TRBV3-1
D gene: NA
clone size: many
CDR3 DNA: TGTGCCAGCAGCCAAGGGACAAGCTACTATGGCTACACCTTC
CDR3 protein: CASSQGTSYYGYTF